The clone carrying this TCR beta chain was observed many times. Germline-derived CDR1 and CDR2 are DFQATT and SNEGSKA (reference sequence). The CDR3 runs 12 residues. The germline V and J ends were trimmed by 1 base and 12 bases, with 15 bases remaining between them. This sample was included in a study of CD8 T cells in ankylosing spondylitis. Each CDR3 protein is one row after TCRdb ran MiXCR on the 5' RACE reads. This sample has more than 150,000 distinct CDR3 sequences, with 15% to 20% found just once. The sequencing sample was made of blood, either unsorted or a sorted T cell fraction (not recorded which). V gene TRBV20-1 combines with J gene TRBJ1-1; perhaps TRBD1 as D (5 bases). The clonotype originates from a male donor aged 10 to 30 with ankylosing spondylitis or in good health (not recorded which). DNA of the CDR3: TGCAGTGCTAGAGCCCAAGGGGCGGTGTCTTTCTTT. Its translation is CSARAQGAVSFF.